The clone carrying this T cell receptor (beta chain) was seen just once. The antigen is undetermined. These data come from a study of Ad26.COV2.S vaccination and SARS-CoV-2 variants. Across the whole study: Participant was drawn from the COV1001 Ad26.COV2.S trial arm.

Treatment reported: some 19 received Ad26.COV2.S at low or high dose, single or two shots; roughly five received placebo; per-sample allocation not given. All samples were drawn on day 63, counting from the first vaccine or placebo injection. Germline V gene sequence: CDR1 MNHEY, CDR2 SVGAGI. The CDR3 sequence is 14 residues long. Trimming stripped 2 bases from V and 12 bases from J, with 19 bases between. Study results and limitations: Marked by substantial breadth, spike-specific CD8+ and CD4+ T cell responses were reportedly seen after vaccination.

Only in-frame clones appear in the TCRdb table, and some are missing; sequencing was by immunoSEQ multiplex PCR. The sample shows fewer than 900,000 clones, roughly 90% of them seen only once. V gene TRBV6-5 combines with J gene TRBJ2-5; a weak D match, TRBD2 (7 bases). This clonotype was sampled from a person aged 18-65 years who received the Ad26.COV2.S COVID-19 vaccine or a placebo. The source material was peripheral blood, sampled in a trial of Ad26.COV2.S vaccine versus placebo. The CDR3 reads CASSYRGLADHEYF. In DNA, the CDR3 is TGTGCCAGCAGTTACCGGGGGCTAGCGGACCACGAGTACTTC.